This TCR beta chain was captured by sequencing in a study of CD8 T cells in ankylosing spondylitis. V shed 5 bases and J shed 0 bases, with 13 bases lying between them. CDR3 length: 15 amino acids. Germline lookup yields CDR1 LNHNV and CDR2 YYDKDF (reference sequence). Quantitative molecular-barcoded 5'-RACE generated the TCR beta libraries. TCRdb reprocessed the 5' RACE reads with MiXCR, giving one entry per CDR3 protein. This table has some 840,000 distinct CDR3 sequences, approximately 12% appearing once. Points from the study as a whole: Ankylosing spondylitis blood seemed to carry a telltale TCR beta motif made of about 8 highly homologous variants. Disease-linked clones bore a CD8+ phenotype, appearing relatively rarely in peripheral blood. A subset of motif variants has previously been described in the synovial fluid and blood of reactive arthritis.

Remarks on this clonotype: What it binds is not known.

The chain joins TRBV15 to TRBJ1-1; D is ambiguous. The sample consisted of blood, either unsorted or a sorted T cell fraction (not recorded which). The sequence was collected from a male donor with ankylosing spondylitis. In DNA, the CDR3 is TGTGCCACCAGCCGAGGGAGGACCATGAACACTGAAGCTTTCTTT. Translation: CATSRGRTMNTEAFF.